The 24 T cell receptor beta chains given below trace back to one sample, sequenced in a study of T cells in localized non-small cell lung cancer. Clones were sequenced by immunoSEQ multiplex PCR, and TCRdb holds only the in-frame ones, with some missing. The sample lists around 30,000 clones; around 77% were seen once. The material sequenced was peripheral blood, taken before any cancer treatment. These receptors all stem from a male donor older than 55 with stage III squamous cell lung carcinoma.

The V and J genes are TRBV4-1 and TRBJ1-2; D might be TRBD1 (5 bases). Trimming shortened V by 1 base and J by 4 bases, and 19 bases separated the two germline ends. CDR3 size: 17 residues. CDR1 and CDR2 from the germline V gene are MGHRA and YSYEKL. The DNA for the CDR3 is TGCGCCAGCAGCCAAGTTGGTCTAAGAGGGGACGGCTATGGCTACACCTTC. Protein product: CASSQVGLRGDGYGYTF.

The chain uses TRBV4-3 and TRBJ1-6, with a weak D call TRBD1 (6 bases). Per germline, CDR1 LGHNA and CDR2 YSLEER. This CDR3 spans 16 amino acids. The germline V and J ends were trimmed by 7 bases and 5 bases, with 18 bases remaining between them. The CDR3 DNA is TGCGCCAGCAAAAGAGGGGGGGCAGAAAATAATTCACCCCTCCACTTT. Protein sequence: CASKRGGAENNSPLHF.

V and J are TRBV7-2 and TRBJ2-3; TRBD2 matches 11 bases. Trimming removed 6 bases from V and 4 bases from J; junction bases left unmatched: 6. CDR3 length: 15 residues. Germline lookup yields CDR1 SGHTA and CDR2 FQGNSA. In nucleotides, the CDR3 is TGTGCCAGCAGTCGTAGCGGGGGGGCTGCAGATACGCAGTATTTT. Translated: CASSRSGGAADTQYF.

This clone was counted once. The rearrangement uses TRBV2 and TRBJ2-7; D unresolved. The CDR3 sequence is 13 residues long. Germline V gene lookup returns CDR1 SNHLY and CDR2 FYNNEI. The germline V and J ends were trimmed by 3 bases and 3 bases, with 9 bases remaining between them. CDR3 residues: CASSDYYGYEQYF. The CDR3 coding sequence is TGTGCCAGCAGTGATTATTACGGCTACGAGCAGTACTTC.

V usage is TRBV6-1 and J usage is TRBJ2-7, with a weak D call TRBD2 (6 bases). V was trimmed by 1 base and J by 2 bases, leaving 12 bases between them. The CDR3 spans 15 residues. Germline loops: CDR1 MNHNS, CDR2 SASEGT. In nucleotides, the CDR3 is TGTGCCAGCAGTGAAGGTGCGGGAATGCCCTACGAGCAGTACTTC. It specifies CASSEGAGMPYEQYF.

Written as DNA, the CDR3 is TGTGCGTTGAGAGGGGGCATCTCCTATAATTCACCCCTCCACTTT. Residues: CALRGGISYNSPLHF. The chain has TRBV2 and TRBJ1-6, with 7 bases fitting TRBD1. CDR1 and CDR2 from the germline V gene are SNHLY and FYNNEI. CDR3 length: 15 residues.

The chain has TRBV5-4 and TRBJ2-7, with D possibly matching TRBD1 (5 bases). The germline V gene encodes CDR1 SGHNT and CDR2 YYREEE (reference sequence). This CDR3 has 13 residues. Trimming shortened V by 1 base and J by 2 bases, and 7 bases separated the two germline ends. This chain's CDR3 is CASSLTGAYEQYF. The CDR3 DNA reads as TGTGCCAGCAGCTTGACAGGAGCCTACGAGCAGTACTTC. The full variable domain, completed using reference TRBV5-4 and TRBJ2-7, is ETGVTQSPTHLIKTRGQQVTLRCSSQSGHNTVSWYQQALGQGPQFIFQYYREEENGRGNFPPRFSGLQFPNYSSELNVNALELDDSALYLCASSLTGAYEQYFGPGTRLTVT.

The genes are TRBV27 and TRBJ1-4; 8 nucleotides line up with TRBD1. CDR1 is MNHEY, CDR2 SMNVEV, per germline (reference sequence). J lost 0 bases, V lost 5 bases, and 11 bases had no gene match. The CDR3 runs to 18 residues. The CDR3 sequence is CASSPRDRWIATNEKLFF. CDR3 DNA sequence: TGTGCCAGCAGTCCCCGGGACAGGTGGATCGCAACTAATGAAAAACTGTTTTTT.

The rearrangement links TRBV7-9 to TRBJ2-1, with TRBD1 matching over 9 bases. The V gene end was trimmed by 4 bases and the J gene end by 9 bases; junction bases not matched to a gene: 7. This CDR3 has 14 residues. Germline values: CDR1 SEHNR, CDR2 FQNEAQ (reference sequence). CDR3 loop: CASSYRDRESEQFF. CDR3 bases: TGTGCCAGCAGCTATCGGGACAGGGAGAGTGAGCAGTTCTTC.

V usage is TRBV10-2 and J usage is TRBJ1-4; TRBD1 matches 9 bases. Germline-derived CDR1 and CDR2 are WSHSY and SAAADI. The CDR3 has 15 residues. V shed 2 bases, J shed 6 bases, and the junction held 4 bases outside the gene matches. The CDR3, as DNA: TGCGCCAGCAGTGAGCCGGGACAGGGTTATGAAAAACTGTTTTTT. Its translation is CASSEPGQGYEKLFF.

The chain has TRBV20-1 and TRBJ2-7; D is unclear. V lost 1 base and J 6 bases, leaving 7 bases between the germline ends. Per germline, CDR1 DFQATT and CDR2 SNEGSKA (reference sequence). This CDR3 spans 11 amino acids. The CDR3 region is CSARGLAEQYF. The CDR3 DNA sequence: TGCAGTGCTAGAGGTTTGGCCGAGCAGTACTTC.

The CDR3 here is CASSSTGQLSTEAFF. CDR3 coding DNA: TGTGCCAGCAGCTCGACAGGACAATTAAGCACTGAAGCTTTCTTT. The chain has TRBV11-3 and TRBJ1-1, with TRBD1 as a possible D gene (6 bases). CDR1 is SGHNT and CDR2 is YENEEA in the germline V gene. Trimming stripped 4 bases from V and 4 bases from J, with 16 bases between. The CDR3 length is 15 residues.

The chain has TRBV6-6 and TRBJ2-7; a weak D match, TRBD2 (6 bases). CDR3 length: 11 residues. V was cut by 6 bases and J by 6 bases, with 9 bases left in between. CDR1 and CDR2 (germline): MNHNY, SVGAGI (reference sequence). The CDR3 bases are TGTGCCAGCAGGGAGGGCAGCGAGCAGTACTTC. Encoded protein: CASREGSEQYF.

CDR3 in DNA: TGTGCCAGCACCAACCCCGACAGGCCGACCTACGAGCAGTACTTC. Residues: CASTNPDRPTYEQYF. This chain uses TRBV28 with TRBJ2-7; D perhaps matches TRBD1 (6 bases). The CDR3 contains 15 residues. Looked up from germline, CDR1 is MDHEN and CDR2 is SYDVKM. V shed 7 bases and J shed 2 bases, with 18 bases lying between them.

This sequence joins TRBV4-1 and TRBJ2-6, with TRBD2 matching over 13 bases. This CDR3 is 20 amino acids long. The V gene end was trimmed by 0 bases and the J gene end by 3 bases; junction bases not matched to a gene: 8. Germline CDR1 and CDR2: MGHRA and YSYEKL. The CDR3 bases are TGCGCCAGCAGCCAAGAGTATCGTGGGACTAGCGGGGTTGGGGCCAACGTCCTGACTTTC. Protein product: CASSQEYRGTSGVGANVLTF.

The J gene is TRBJ1-6, the V gene TRBV9; D ambiguous. Per the germline V gene, CDR1 is SGDLS and CDR2 is YYNGEE. This CDR3 has 14 amino acids. V was pared by 0 bases and J by 7 bases, with 8 bases between. The CDR3 here is CASSVARANSPLHF. As DNA, the CDR3 is TGTGCCAGCAGCGTAGCTAGGGCAAATTCACCCCTCCACTTT.

The chain uses TRBV18 and TRBJ2-1, with D hard to call. There are 14 residues in the CDR3. V lost 3 bases, J lost 4 bases, and 10 bases lay in between. Germline-derived CDR1 and CDR2 are KGHSH and LQKENI. CDR3 sequence (DNA): TGTGCCAGCTCACCGTTAGTCGAATACAATGAGCAGTTCTTC. Protein sequence: CASSPLVEYNEQFF.

This chain links TRBV2 with TRBJ1-5; weak D call: TRBD1 (5 bases). The V end was cut by 7 bases, the J end by 7 bases, with 14 bases between. Germline CDR1 and CDR2: SNHLY and FYNNEI. There are 13 residues in the CDR3. The CDR3 DNA sequence: TGTGCCAGCACCCGGGACCCGGGGCAGCCCCAGCATTTT. Protein sequence: CASTRDPGQPQHF.

The chain couples TRBV19 to TRBJ2-1, with D possibly matching TRBD1 (6 bases). The V end lost 7 bases, the J end lost 5 bases, and 21 bases lay between the germline ends. CDR1 LNHDA and CDR2 SQIVND come from the germline V gene (reference sequence). The CDR3 is made up of 16 amino acids. The CDR3 nucleotides are TGTGCCAGTACTGGACTGGGGGCGGAATTCCACAATGAGCAGTTCTTC. Its protein is CASTGLGAEFHNEQFF.

J is TRBJ2-2 and V is TRBV6-5; D gene uncertain. The CDR3 loop spans 13 amino acids. Germline CDR1 MNHEY, CDR2 SVGAGI. V was trimmed by 9 bases and J by 7 bases, leaving 15 bases between them. In DNA form, the CDR3 reads TGTGCCAGTGTGGATTCGATGGGCGGGGAGCTGTTTTTT. The encoded protein is CASVDSMGGELFF.

This clone is a singleton in its sample. This chain connects TRBV6-1 to TRBJ1-1; D perhaps matches TRBD1 (6 bases). Trimming removed 10 bases from V and 4 bases from J, with 22 bases in between. The CDR3 extends over 15 amino acids. CDR1 MNHNS and CDR2 SASEGT come from the germline V gene. CDR3 nucleotide sequence: TGTGCCACCTTCGGGGCCGACAGGTTGGGCACTGAAGCTTTCTTT. Its protein is CATFGADRLGTEAFF.

This clone was recorded only once. This chain links TRBV7-9 with TRBJ2-3; possibly TRBD1 or TRBD2 for D (6 bases each). This CDR3 comprises 18 residues. The V gene lost 4 bases and the J gene lost 2 bases, with 22 bases spanning the gap. Germline CDR1 is SEHNR and CDR2 is FQNEAQ (reference sequence). The CDR3 nucleotides are TGTGCCAGCAGCTCCTTGGCCGGGGGCCTGGCCTCCACAGATACGCAGTATTTT. Protein product: CASSSLAGGLASTDTQYF.

The V gene is TRBV4-3, the J gene TRBJ2-1, with D perhaps TRBD1 or TRBD2 (5 bases each). Germline V gene lookup returns CDR1 LGHNA and CDR2 YSLEER. This CDR3 comprises 16 residues. Trimming took 2 bases from V and 0 from J, leaving 11 bases between them. The CDR3 DNA reads as TGCGCCAGCAGCCAAAGGTGGGGGAGCTCCTACAATGAGCAGTTCTTC. It codes for CASSQRWGSSYNEQFF.

The V gene is TRBV9, the J gene TRBJ1-1; no clear D. Germline CDR1 SGDLS, CDR2 YYNGEE. This CDR3 is 15 amino acids long. V was clipped by 0 bases and J by 2 bases, with 11 bases between them. The CDR3 bases are TGTGCCAGCAGCGTAGAGGGTGTCGGCAACACTGAAGCTTTCTTT. The encoded protein is CASSVEGVGNTEAFF.